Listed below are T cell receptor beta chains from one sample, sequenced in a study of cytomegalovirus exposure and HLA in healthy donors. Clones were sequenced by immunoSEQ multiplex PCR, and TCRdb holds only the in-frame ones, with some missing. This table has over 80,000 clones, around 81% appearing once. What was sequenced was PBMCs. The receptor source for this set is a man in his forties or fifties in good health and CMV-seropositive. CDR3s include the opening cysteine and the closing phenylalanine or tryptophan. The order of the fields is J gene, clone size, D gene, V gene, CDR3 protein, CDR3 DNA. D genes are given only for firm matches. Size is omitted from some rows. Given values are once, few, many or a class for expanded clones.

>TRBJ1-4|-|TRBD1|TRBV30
CAWSASGTERRQLFF
TGTGCCTGGAGTGCCTCCGGGACAGAGAGGAGGCAACTGTTTTTT
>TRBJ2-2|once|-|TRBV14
CASSQDRGTLLTGELFF
TGTGCCAGCAGCCAAGATCGCGGGACCCTCTTGACCGGGGAGCTGTTTTTT
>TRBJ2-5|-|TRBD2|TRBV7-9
CASSLTGGQETQYF
TGTGCCAGCAGCTTGACGGGGGGCCAAGAGACCCAGTACTTC
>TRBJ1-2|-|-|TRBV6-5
CASRTGGAYGYTF
TGTGCCAGCAGGACGGGGGGAGCCTATGGCTACACCTTC
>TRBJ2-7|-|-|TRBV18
CASSPLQVYEQYF
TGTGCCAGCTCACCACTACAAGTTTACGAGCAGTACTTC
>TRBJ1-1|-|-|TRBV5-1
CASSFGENTEAFF
TGCGCCAGCAGCTTCGGGGAGAACACTGAAGCTTTCTTT
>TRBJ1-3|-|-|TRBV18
CASSALSGNTIYF
TGTGCCAGCTCAGCCCTATCTGGAAACACCATATATTTT
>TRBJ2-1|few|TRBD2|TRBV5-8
CASSLGSGRTNEQFF
TGTGCCAGCAGCTTGGGTAGCGGGAGGACCAATGAGCAGTTCTTC
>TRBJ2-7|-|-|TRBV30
CAWSVQEYEQYF
TGTGCCTGGAGTGTACAGGAATACGAGCAGTACTTC
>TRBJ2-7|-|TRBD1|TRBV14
CASSQNSWTGGNEQYF
TGTGCCAGCAGCCAAAATTCTTGGACAGGGGGTAACGAGCAGTACTTC
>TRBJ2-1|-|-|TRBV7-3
CASSEANNEQFF
TGTGCCAGCAGTGAAGCGAACAATGAGCAGTTCTTC
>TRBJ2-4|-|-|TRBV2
CASSEYQGQYF
TGTGCCAGCAGTGAATATCAGGGGCAGTACTTC
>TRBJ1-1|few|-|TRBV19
CASTPTAGKRTEAFF
TGTGCCAGTACCCCGACGGCAGGGAAGAGGACTGAAGCTTTCTTT
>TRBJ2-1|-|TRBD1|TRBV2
CASSPRTGGIYNEQFF
TGTGCCAGCAGTCCCCGGACAGGGGGGATCTACAATGAGCAGTTCTTC
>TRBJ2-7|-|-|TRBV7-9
CASSSGRGGDYEQYF
TGTGCCAGCAGCTCAGGAAGAGGGGGGGACTACGAGCAGTACTTC
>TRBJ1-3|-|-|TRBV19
CASSYGQGNTIYF
TGTGCCAGTTCCTACGGACAGGGAAACACCATATATTTT
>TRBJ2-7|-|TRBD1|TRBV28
CASSFRQGHYEQYF
TGTGCCAGCAGTTTCCGACAGGGACACTACGAGCAGTACTTC
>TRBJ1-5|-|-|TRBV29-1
CSVVGEAPNQPQHF
TGCAGCGTTGTGGGGGAGGCTCCCAATCAGCCCCAGCATTTT
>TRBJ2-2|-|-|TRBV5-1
CASSFADTGELFF
TGCGCCAGCAGCTTCGCAGACACCGGGGAGCTGTTTTTT
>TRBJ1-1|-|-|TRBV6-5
CASSYRDRGSTEAFF
TGTGCCAGCAGTTACCGTGACCGGGGTTCCACTGAAGCTTTCTTT
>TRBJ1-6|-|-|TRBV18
CASGHPGAPLHF
TGTGCCAGCGGACACCCCGGAGCACCCCTCCACTTT
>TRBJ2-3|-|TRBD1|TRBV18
CASSPFGTGSTDTQYF
TGTGCCAGCTCACCATTCGGGACAGGAAGCACAGATACGCAGTATTTT
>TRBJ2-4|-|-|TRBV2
CASRWSKIAKNIQYF
TGTGCCAGCAGGTGGAGTAAGATAGCCAAAAACATTCAGTACTTC
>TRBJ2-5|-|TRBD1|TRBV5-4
CASSLGGPTGGSETQYF
TGTGCCAGCAGCCTTGGGGGACCGACAGGGGGGAGTGAGACCCAGTACTTC
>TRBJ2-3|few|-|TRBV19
CASSTRASTDTQYF
TGTGCCAGTAGTACCAGGGCTAGCACAGATACGCAGTATTTT
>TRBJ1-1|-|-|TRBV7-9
CASSPRGAGNTEAFF
TGTGCCAGCAGCCCCCGGGGGGCGGGGAACACTGAAGCTTTCTTT
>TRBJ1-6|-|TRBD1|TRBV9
CASSSTGTGGAPLHF
TGTGCCAGCAGCTCAACCGGGACAGGGGGGGCACCCCTCCACTTT
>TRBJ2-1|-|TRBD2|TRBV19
CASSPTSGFEQFF
TGTGCCAGTAGTCCCACTAGCGGGTTTGAGCAGTTCTTC
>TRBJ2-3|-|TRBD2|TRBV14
CASSRLGGVSSTDTQYF
TGTGCCAGCAGCCGTTTGGGAGGGGTTTCTAGCACAGATACGCAGTATTTT
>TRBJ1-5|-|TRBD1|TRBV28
CASSLAGTGINQPQHF
TGTGCCAGCAGTTTAGCCGGGACAGGGATCAATCAGCCCCAGCATTTT
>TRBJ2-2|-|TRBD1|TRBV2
CASGMTGLSGELFF
TGTGCCAGCGGGATGACAGGGTTGAGCGGGGAGCTGTTTTTT
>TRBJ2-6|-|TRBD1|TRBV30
CAWRTGQAGANVLTF
TGTGCCTGGAGGACAGGGCAGGCTGGGGCCAACGTCCTGACTTTC
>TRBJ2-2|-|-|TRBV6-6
CASAIGNPGELFF
TGTGCCAGCGCCATCGGGAATCCCGGGGAGCTGTTTTTT
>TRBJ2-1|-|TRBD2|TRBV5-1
CASSDGTSGAYDEQFF
TGCGCCAGCAGCGACGGGACTAGCGGAGCCTACGATGAGCAGTTCTTC
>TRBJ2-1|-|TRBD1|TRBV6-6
CASRGTGFEQFF
TGTGCCAGCAGAGGGACAGGGTTTGAGCAGTTCTTC
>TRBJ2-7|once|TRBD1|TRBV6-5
CASRRQGKASYEQYF
TGTGCCAGCAGAAGACAGGGAAAGGCGTCCTACGAGCAGTACTTC
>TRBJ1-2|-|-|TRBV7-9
CSSSFDSTDYGYTF
TGTTCCAGCAGTTTCGACAGCACTGACTATGGCTACACCTTC
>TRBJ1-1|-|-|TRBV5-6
CASSSGQNRDTEAFF
TGTGCCAGCAGCTCCGGACAGAATCGGGACACTGAAGCTTTCTTT
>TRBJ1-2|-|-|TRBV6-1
CASTPDIFYGYTF
TGTGCCAGCACTCCGGACATTTTCTATGGCTACACCTTC
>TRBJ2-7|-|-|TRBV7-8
CASSLAEIAEEQYF
TGTGCCAGCAGCTTGGCCGAGATCGCGGAGGAGCAGTACTTC
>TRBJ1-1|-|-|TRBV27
CASSFRGNTEAFF
TGTGCCAGCAGTTTTCGAGGGAACACTGAAGCTTTCTTT
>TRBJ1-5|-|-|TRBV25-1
CASRQGHQPQHF
TGTGCCAGCAGACAGGGACATCAGCCCCAGCATTTT
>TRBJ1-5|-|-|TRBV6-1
CASSDRGSSPQHF
TGTGCCAGCAGTGACAGGGGATCATCCCCCCAGCATTTT
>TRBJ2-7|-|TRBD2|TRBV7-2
CASSLTSGGSSYEQYF
TGTGCCAGCAGCTTAACTAGCGGGGGGAGCTCCTACGAGCAGTACTTC
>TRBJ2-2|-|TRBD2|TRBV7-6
CASSRPGLATGELFF
TGTGCCAGCAGCCGGCCGGGACTAGCCACCGGGGAGCTGTTTTTT
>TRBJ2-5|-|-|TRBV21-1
CASSKGGNWWESSPETQYF
TGTGCCAGCAGCAAAGGGGGTAATTGGTGGGAGTCGAGCCCAGAGACCCAGTACTTC
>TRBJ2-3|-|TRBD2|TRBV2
CASILGLAGTTDTQYF
TGTGCCAGCATCTTAGGACTAGCGGGAACCACAGATACGCAGTATTTT
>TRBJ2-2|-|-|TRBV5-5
CASSLTFTGELFF
TGTGCCAGCAGTTTAACATTCACCGGGGAGCTGTTTTTT
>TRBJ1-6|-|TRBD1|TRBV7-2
CASSRDSHSPLHF
TGTGCCAGCTCCCGGGACAGTCATTCACCCCTCCACTTT
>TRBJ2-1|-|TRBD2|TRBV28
CASSIGTSGALGQFF
TGTGCCAGCAGTATTGGGACTAGCGGGGCCCTGGGGCAGTTCTTC
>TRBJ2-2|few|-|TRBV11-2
CASSFRVDTGELFF
TGTGCCAGCAGCTTCCGGGTGGACACCGGGGAGCTGTTTTTT
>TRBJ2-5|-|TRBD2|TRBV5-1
CASSTTLAGRETQYF
TGCGCCAGCAGCACAACACTAGCGGGAAGGGAGACCCAGTACTTC
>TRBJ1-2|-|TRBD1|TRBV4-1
CASSQALVRTGALRYGYTF
TGCGCCAGCAGCCAAGCACTCGTTCGGACAGGGGCCTTGAGGTATGGCTACACCTTC
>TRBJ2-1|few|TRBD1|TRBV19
CASSMWTGGPYNEQFF
TGTGCCAGTAGTATGTGGACAGGGGGCCCCTACAATGAGCAGTTCTTC
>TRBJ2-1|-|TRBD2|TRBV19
CASSIAGFYNEQFF
TGTGCCAGTTCGATAGCGGGTTTCTACAATGAGCAGTTCTTC
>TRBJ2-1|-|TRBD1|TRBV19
CASSMVYETGVNEQFF
TGTGCCAGTAGTATGGTGTACGAGACAGGGGTCAATGAGCAGTTCTTC
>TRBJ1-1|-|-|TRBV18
CASSYPGSTNTEAFF
TGTGCCAGCTCATACCCGGGGAGCACTAACACTGAAGCTTTCTTT